This entry concerns a single T cell receptor (beta chain). The CDR3 sequence is 14 residues long. With 6 bases clipped from V and 4 bases from J, the junction kept 8 bases outside the gene matches. CDR1 is MNHEY and CDR2 is SVGAGI in the germline V gene. The sample belongs to a study of control samples from healthy donors and cancer patients. Some clones are missing from TCRdb's copy, which holds only in-frame ones; the method was immunoSEQ multiplex PCR. The sample carries about 120,000 clones, 88% recorded once. This sequence originates from a woman between 65 and 79 years old in good health. The specimen was blood. This chain joins TRBV6-5 and TRBJ1-2; 7 bases map to TRBD1. CDR3 amino acids: CASRPQGVSYGYTF. In nucleotides, the CDR3 is TGTGCCAGCAGACCCCAGGGGGTTAGCTATGGCTACACCTTC.